These 9 T cell receptor beta chains came from one sample sequenced in a study of cytomegalovirus exposure and HLA in healthy donors. The PCR had 60 Vbeta and 13 Jbeta primers. Sequencing used immunoSEQ multiplex PCR; TCRdb keeps in-frame clones, though not all of them. This sample's table has fewer than 70,000 clones. The sample consisted of PBMCs. These receptors originate from a man under 40 in good health and CMV-seropositive.

This chain uses TRBV29-1 with TRBJ2-5; TRBD2 matches 11 bases. CDR3 length equals 13 residues. Trimming removed 5 bases from V and 3 bases from J; junction bases left unmatched: 2. Germline-derived CDR1 and CDR2 are SQVTM and ANQGSEA. This CDR3 reads CSVSTSGEETQYF. Here the CDR3 DNA reads TGCAGCGTTTCGACTAGCGGGGAAGAGACCCAGTACTTC.

The genes are TRBV19 and TRBJ1-1; tentatively, D is TRBD1 (5 bases). There are 16 residues in the CDR3. The V and J ends lost 5 bases and 1 base respectively, with 17 bases between them. Germline CDR1 is LNHDA and CDR2 is SQIVND (reference sequence). CDR3 in amino acids: CASSPRYQGQNTEAFF. The CDR3 nucleotides are TGTGCCAGTAGTCCCCGCTACCAGGGCCAGAACACTGAAGCTTTCTTT.

The chain employs TRBV29-1 and TRBJ1-3, with D possibly matching TRBD1 (6 bases). Germline lookup yields CDR1 SQVTM and CDR2 ANQGSEA. V shed 5 bases and J shed 4 bases, with 18 bases lying between them. The CDR3 runs 15 residues. The CDR3 bases are TGCAGCGTTTACAAACAGGGTTTTGAAGGAAACACCATATATTTT. Translating it yields CSVYKQGFEGNTIYF.

V usage is TRBV30 and J usage is TRBJ1-2; no clear D. CDR3 length equals 13 residues. Germline CDR1 GTSNPN, CDR2 SVGIG (reference sequence). V dropped 3 bases and J dropped 3 bases, with 11 bases sitting between them. In DNA, the CDR3 is TGTGCCTGGAGCCCTTCCCCGGACTATGGCTACACCTTC. Its protein is CAWSPSPDYGYTF.

This chain joins TRBV30 and TRBJ1-2, with 9 positions matching TRBD1. There are 15 residues in the CDR3. V dropped 3 bases and J dropped 7; count of bases not matched to a gene: 12. Germline V gene lookup returns CDR1 GTSNPN and CDR2 SVGIG (reference sequence). The CDR3 protein is CAWRETGGLLRGYTF. The CDR3 DNA follows: TGTGCCTGGAGGGAGACAGGGGGGCTTTTGCGTGGCTACACCTTC. Looking up the rest from reference TRBV30 and TRBJ1-2 gives the full variable domain: SQTIHQWPATLVQPVGSPLSLECTVEGTSNPNLYWYRQAAGRGLQLLFYSVGIGQISSEVPQNLSASRPQDRQFILSSKKLLLSDSGFYLCAWRETGGLLRGYTFGSGTRLTVV.

The CDR3 DNA reads TGTGCCAGCAGCTACGGAGGATTCAACACTGAAGCTTTCTTT. It specifies CASSYGGFNTEAFF. This chain uses TRBV7-6 with TRBJ1-1; D ambiguous. This CDR3 contains 14 residues. With 4 bases removed from V and 2 bases from J, the gap between germline ends came to 11 bases. CDR1 is SGHVS and CDR2 is FNYEAQ in the germline V gene.

The chain employs TRBV2 and TRBJ2-3; 14 bases are a match to TRBD2. V lost 7 bases to trimming and J lost 5 bases; unmatched junction nucleotides: 5. The germline gives CDR1 SNHLY, CDR2 FYNNEI. This CDR3 has 15 residues. The CDR3 nucleotides are TGTGCCAGCAAGGGACTAGCGGGGGTAGGAGATACGCAGTATTTT. Translation: CASKGLAGVGDTQYF.

As regards this clone: Compared with germline, one end of the junction differs, possibly owing to a read error. This rearrangement joins TRBV20-1 to TRBJ2-3; no firm D call. Germline CDR1 and CDR2: DFQATT and SNEGSKA (reference sequence). The CDR3 totals 11 residues. CDR3 nucleotides: TGCAGTGCCCCCTTCACAGATAAGCAGTATTTT. This gives the protein CSAPFTDKQYF.

The rearrangement links TRBV9 to TRBJ2-1; 10 nucleotides match TRBD2. V shed 4 bases and J 8 bases; nucleotides not matched to a gene: 9. CDR3 size: 15 residues. CDR1 and CDR2 (germline): SGDLS, YYNGEE. Here the CDR3 DNA reads TGTGCCAGCAGCCCTCAAGCGGGAGGGGCCGATGAGCAGTTCTTC. It specifies CASSPQAGGADEQFF.